One TCR beta chain is described in this entry. Regions amplified from RNA transcripts were the TCR beta CDR3 regions. The TCR CDR3 was amplified in a first-round RT-PCR using the HTBI primer set. TCRdb ran MiXCR on the multiplex PCR reads and lists one entry per CDR3 protein. The sample lists roughly 800,000 distinct CDR3 sequences; about 38% were seen once. The data derive from a study of T cells in Graves' hyperthyroidism and ophthalmopathy. Per the germline V gene, CDR1 is SGHTA and CDR2 is FQGNSA. The CDR3 is 12 residues long. V was shortened by 4 bases and J by 7 bases, with 10 bases between the two germline ends. Using around 10 ml of fresh peripheral blood, PBMCs were prepared.

This TCR came from a man between 18 and 35 years old with Graves' hyperthyroidism. The gene calls are TRBV7-2 and TRBJ1-1; D perhaps matches TRBD1 (6 bases). Sequences were obtained from blood. The CDR3: CASSYRALEAFF. In DNA, the CDR3 is TGTGCCAGCAGCTACAGGGCGCTTGAAGCTTTCTTT. The full variable domain, its missing parts supplied by reference TRBV7-2 and TRBJ1-1, is GAGVSQSPSNKVTEKGKDVELRCDPISGHTALYWYRQSLGQGLEFLIYFQGNSAPDKSGLPSDRFSAERTGGSVSTLTIQRTQQEDSAVYLCASSYRALEAFFGQGTRLTVV.